Presented here are 17 T cell receptor beta chains from one specimen sequenced in a study of breast tumors, draining lymph nodes, adjacent tissues (dated by TCRdb to about 2016). Lymph node samples came from the axillary draining lymph nodes of breast cancer patients. Receptors were amplified or captured by multiplex PCR. These reads were obtained on an Illumina HiSeq 2000. TCRdb reanalyzed the raw reads on its own, using fastp at Q25 for trimming and MiXCR for clone calling, and kept in-frame beta chains. CDR3 protein sequences are deduplicated, and each keeps its most common genes and DNA. Recorded for this sample are 150,000 to 250,000 distinct CDR3 sequences; 31% of them occurred a single time. In total, the top ten clones hold around 4.4% of the sample. The sample was axillary lymph node tissue. All receptors derive from a female donor with breast cancer. Some clones in this sample may be carry-over from other donors' samples.

This clonotype occurred once. V usage is TRBV2 and J usage is TRBJ2-7; a weak D match, TRBD1 (5 bases). From germline, CDR1 is SNHLY and CDR2 FYNNEI. This CDR3 is 14 amino acids long. Trimming took 4 bases from V and 4 from J, leaving 14 bases between them. The CDR3 here is CASSGRGPRYEQYF. The CDR3 nucleotides read TGTGCCAGCAGTGGTAGGGGCCCCCGTTACGAGCAGTACTTC.

This clonotype was observed at least ten times. The J gene is TRBJ2-5, the V gene TRBV6-2 or TRBV6-3; no definite D call. Germline CDR1 MNHEY, CDR2 SVGEGT. The V and J ends lost 5 bases and 5 bases respectively, with 18 bases between them. The CDR3 consists of 15 residues. The CDR3, as DNA: TGTGCCAGCAGTCCTCACCTCCTAGAGGAGGAGACCCAGTACTTC. It specifies CASSPHLLEEETQYF.

This clonotype was counted a few times. The chain employs TRBV18 and TRBJ2-7, with 7 bases identical to TRBD1. Losses at the gene ends were 2 bases for V and 0 bases for J; bases not matched to a gene: 4. This CDR3 spans 15 amino acids. Germline V gene data show CDR1 as KGHSH and CDR2 as LQKENI. CDR3 in amino acids: CASSPGTANSYEQYF. CDR3 bases: TGTGCCAGCTCACCAGGGACAGCGAACTCCTACGAGCAGTACTTC.

This clonotype was picked up many times. The chain joins TRBV20-1 to TRBJ1-2, with D possibly being TRBD1 (6 bases). Germline V gene sequence: CDR1 DFQATT, CDR2 SNEGSKA (reference sequence). V shed 6 bases and J shed 4 bases, with 18 bases lying between them. CDR3 length: 14 residues. The CDR3: CSANLQGTVYGYTF. The CDR3 coding sequence is TGCAGTGCAAACCTACAGGGAACCGTCTATGGCTACACCTTC.

This clonotype was seen ten or more times. The rearrangement links TRBV9 to TRBJ2-3; 7 positions match TRBD2. CDR1 is SGDLS and CDR2 is YYNGEE in the germline V gene. This CDR3 is 16 amino acids long. V shed 4 bases, J shed 0 bases, and the junction held 8 bases outside the gene matches. The CDR3 sequence is CASSPLAGASTDTQYF. CDR3 DNA sequence: TGTGCCAGCAGCCCTTTAGCGGGTGCTAGCACAGATACGCAGTATTTT.

The V call is TRBV29-1, the J call TRBJ2-7; D is unresolved. There are 13 residues in the CDR3. V was clipped by 8 bases and J by 1 base, with 15 bases between them. Germline V gene data show CDR1 as SQVTM and CDR2 as ANQGSEA. CDR3 sequence: CSSGMTTSYEQYF. The DNA of the CDR3 is TGCAGCAGTGGGATGACGACTTCCTACGAGCAGTACTTC.

To note about this clonotype: An end of the junction does not agree with germline; a read error may underlie this. The V gene is TRBV9, the J gene TRBJ2-1, with D possibly matching TRBD2 (5 bases). The germline gives CDR1 SGDLS, CDR2 YYNGEE. The CDR3 contains 15 residues. CDR3 protein: CASSSGLGSYNEPSF. The CDR3 DNA follows: TGTGCCAGCAGCTCTGGACTCGGCTCCTACAATGAGCCGTCCTTC. Filled out from reference TRBV9 and TRBJ2-1, the complete variable domain reads DSGVTQTPKHLITATGQRVTLRCSPRSGDLSVYWYQQSLDQGLQFLIQYYNGEERAKGNILERFSAQQFPDLHSELNLSSLELGDSALYFCASSSGLGSYNEPSFGPGTRLTVL.

For this clonotype: This is likely a read error, given that the CDR3 carries no conserved phenylalanine or tryptophan at its end. This chain connects TRBV4-1 to TRBJ1-2; D possibly corresponds to TRBD1 (6 bases). In germline, CDR1 is MGHRA, CDR2 YSYEKL. The CDR3 runs 15 residues. In DNA form, the CDR3 reads TGCGCCAACAGCCAAGAGGGGGGGCGTAGGTATGGCTACACCTCC. This sequence encodes CANSQEGGRRYGYTS.

This clonotype occurred many times. J is TRBJ1-5 and V is TRBV19, with 10 bases lining up with TRBD1. The germline V gene has CDR1 LNHDA and CDR2 SQIVND (reference sequence). The CDR3 runs 16 residues. V trimming: 6 bases; J trimming: 5 bases; junction bases outside the gene matches: 10. The CDR3 coding sequence is TGTGCCAGTAGAAGAATTGACAGGGGGCTCTATCAGCCCCAGCATTTT. Protein: CASRRIDRGLYQPQHF.

This clonotype was found many times. This rearrangement joins TRBV19 to TRBJ2-1, with 9 positions matching TRBD2. In germline, CDR1 is LNHDA, CDR2 SQIVND (reference sequence). The CDR3 consists of 13 residues. Trimming cost V 4 bases and J 9 bases; bases outside gene matches: 4. For the CDR3, the DNA is TGTGCCAGTAGTAGCGGGAGGGCCGGTGAGCAGTTCTTC. It specifies CASSSGRAGEQFF.

This chain joins TRBV28 and TRBJ1-2, with 7 bases fitting TRBD1. Germline V lookup: CDR1 MDHEN, CDR2 SYDVKM. The junction had 4 bases not matched to a gene; V was cut back by 5 bases and J by 1 base. The CDR3 is 14 amino acids. The CDR3: CASSRDSINYGYTF. The CDR3, as DNA: TGTGCCAGCAGTCGGGACAGCATTAACTATGGCTACACCTTC.

This clonotype was observed many times. The chain joins TRBV7-6 to TRBJ2-1, with D possibly being TRBD2 (5 bases). In germline, CDR1 is SGHVS, CDR2 FNYEAQ. The CDR3 has 12 residues. V lost 1 base and J lost 9, with 7 bases in between. The CDR3 loop reads CASSLEGVEQFF. The CDR3 DNA follows: TGTGCCAGCAGCTTAGAGGGAGTTGAGCAGTTCTTC.

This clonotype has a count of ten or more. V is TRBV2 and J is TRBJ1-5; D is undetermined. Looked up from germline, CDR1 is SNHLY and CDR2 is FYNNEI. The CDR3 contains 13 residues. V lost 4 bases, J lost 6 bases, and 10 bases lay in between. The CDR3 DNA reads TGTGCCAGCAGTGCTAATAGCGGTCAGCCCCAGCATTTT. Translation: CASSANSGQPQHF.

This chain uses TRBV5-4 with TRBJ2-3; D is unclear. This CDR3 comprises 15 residues. Germline assignment: CDR1 SGHNT and CDR2 YYREEE (reference sequence). The ends were cut back, 2 bases at V and 11 bases at J, with 21 bases in the middle. The CDR3 nucleotides are TGTGCCAGCAGCTTCCCACGAGGAGCCTACAATGAGCAGTATTTT. This gives the protein CASSFPRGAYNEQYF. Filled out from reference TRBV5-4 and TRBJ2-3, the complete variable domain reads ETGVTQSPTHLIKTRGQQVTLRCSSQSGHNTVSWYQQALGQGPQFIFQYYREEENGRGNFPPRFSGLQFPNYSSELNVNALELDDSALYLCASSFPRGAYNEQYFGPGTRLTVL.

The chain carries TRBV29-1 and TRBJ2-1, with D perhaps matching TRBD2 (6 bases). Germline V gene sequence: CDR1 SQVTM, CDR2 ANQGSEA. The CDR3 spans 13 residues. Trimming pared 6 bases from V and 2 bases from J, leaving 11 bases between. The CDR3 sequence: CSVDRGTYNEQFF. CDR3 nucleotides: TGCAGCGTAGATCGGGGGACCTACAATGAGCAGTTCTTC.

In regard to this clonotype: A single base separates this from a much larger clone, so it may be a read error. This rearrangement joins TRBV6-5 to TRBJ2-7; TRBD1 might be the D (5 bases). CDR3 size: 13 residues. Trimming stripped 5 bases from V and 5 bases from J, with 13 bases between. Germline CDR1 is MNHEY and CDR2 is SVGAGI. The CDR3 sequence is CASSNFEQDEQYF. The DNA of the CDR3 is TGTGCCAGCAGTAATTTCGAACAGGACGAGCAGTACTTC.

The J gene is TRBJ2-1, the V gene TRBV7-2, with D perhaps matching TRBD2 (5 bases). From germline, CDR1 is SGHTA and CDR2 FQGNSA. The CDR3 length is 15 residues. Deletions cut 1 base from V and 8 bases from J, with 15 bases between. For the CDR3, the DNA is TGTGCCAGCAGCTTAGGGCAGGCGGGTCGTGATGAGCAGTTCTTC. Residues: CASSLGQAGRDEQFF.